This is a list of T cell receptor beta chains from one sample in a study of identical twins. TCRdb re-derived calls from the 5' RACE reads in MiXCR, one entry per CDR3 protein. The data show around 230,000 distinct CDR3 sequences, around 10% seen once. Sequencing was performed on memory (CD45RO+) T cells sorted from blood. The receptors here all came from a woman aged 18-30 years in good health. The CDR3 runs from the conserved cysteine through the conserved F or W. Fields, in order: D gene, V gene, J gene, clone size, CDR3 DNA, CDR3 protein. D genes are given only for firm matches. Expanded clones are given a class, and other clones once, few, many or no size at all.

D gene: TRBD2; V gene: TRBV4-3; J gene: TRBJ2-1; clone size: many; CDR3 DNA: TGCGCCAGCAGCCAAGATTGGGGCGTGGGGACTAGCGCAAACAATGAGCAGTTCTTC; CDR3 protein: CASSQDWGVGTSANNEQFF
D gene: .; V gene: TRBV5-1; J gene: TRBJ2-2; clone size: .; CDR3 DNA: TGCGCCAGCAGCTTGTCGCCCAAACACACCGGGGAGCTGTTTTTT; CDR3 protein: CASSLSPKHTGELFF
D gene: .; V gene: TRBV2; J gene: TRBJ2-1; clone size: .; CDR3 DNA: TGTGCCAGCGGGGGGTGGGTCTTC; CDR3 protein: CASGGWVF
D gene: TRBD2; V gene: TRBV5-1; J gene: TRBJ2-1; clone size: few; CDR3 DNA: TGCGCCAGCAGCCTAGCGGGACCAGCCAATGAGCAGTTCTTC; CDR3 protein: CASSLAGPANEQFF
D gene: TRBD2; V gene: TRBV2; J gene: TRBJ2-1; clone size: .; CDR3 DNA: TGTGCCAGCAGAGCCGGGACTAGCTGGGGCAATGAGCAGTTCTTC; CDR3 protein: CASRAGTSWGNEQFF
D gene: .; V gene: TRBV20-1; J gene: TRBJ1-1; clone size: many; CDR3 DNA: TGCAGTGCTAGAGAAAGGTTGGACGGAGGGAACACTGAAGCTTTCTTT; CDR3 protein: CSARERLDGGNTEAFF
D gene: TRBD1; V gene: TRBV18; J gene: TRBJ1-1; clone size: .; CDR3 DNA: TGTGCCAGCTCATTAGACAGGGTCCGGCCTGAAGCTTTCTTT; CDR3 protein: CASSLDRVRPEAFF
D gene: .; V gene: TRBV2; J gene: TRBJ2-3; clone size: .; CDR3 DNA: TGTGCCAGCAGTGGGCCCCATAGCACAGATACGCAGTATTTT; CDR3 protein: CASSGPHSTDTQYF
D gene: TRBD2; V gene: TRBV20-1; J gene: TRBJ2-2; clone size: few; CDR3 DNA: TGCAGTGCTAGGTCACCGGGACTAGCGGGGGGGCATATCGGGGAGCTGTTTTTT; CDR3 protein: CSARSPGLAGGHIGELFF
D gene: .; V gene: TRBV5-1; J gene: TRBJ1-4; clone size: .; CDR3 DNA: TGCGCCAGCAGCCCAATTGGGGGATCAGCTAATGAAAAACTGTTTTTT; CDR3 protein: CASSPIGGSANEKLFF
D gene: .; V gene: TRBV14; J gene: TRBJ2-5; clone size: .; CDR3 DNA: TGTGCCAGCAGCCAGCAGGGGTTGGTGGAGACCCAGTACTTC; CDR3 protein: CASSQQGLVETQYF
D gene: .; V gene: TRBV5-1; J gene: TRBJ2-3; clone size: few; CDR3 DNA: TGCGCCAGCAGCTTGACCGGGCAGATCACAGATACGCAGTATTTT; CDR3 protein: CASSLTGQITDTQYF
D gene: TRBD1; V gene: TRBV7-8; J gene: TRBJ1-5; clone size: few; CDR3 DNA: TGTGCCAGCAGCCCCGGGACAGGGTGGGATCAGCCCCAGCATTTT; CDR3 protein: CASSPGTGWDQPQHF
D gene: .; V gene: TRBV6-2/TRBV6-3; J gene: TRBJ2-1; clone size: .; CDR3 DNA: TGTGCCAGCAGTTACGTCGGCCCATACAATGAGCAGTTCTTC; CDR3 protein: CASSYVGPYNEQFF
D gene: .; V gene: TRBV3-1; J gene: TRBJ2-7; clone size: .; CDR3 DNA: TGTGCCAGCAGCCTAACCCGGACTTTCCGTCCTAGTCGCTACGAGCAGTACTTC; CDR3 protein: CASSLTRTFRPSRYEQYF
D gene: TRBD1; V gene: TRBV9; J gene: TRBJ2-1; clone size: .; CDR3 DNA: TGTGCCAGCAGCGCCTCAGGGGGGCAGTTCTTC; CDR3 protein: CASSASGGQFF
D gene: .; V gene: TRBV9; J gene: TRBJ2-1; clone size: .; CDR3 DNA: TGTGCCAGCAGCTCGACCCCCAGCGGATGGATCTACAATGAGCAGTTCTTC; CDR3 protein: CASSSTPSGWIYNEQFF
D gene: .; V gene: TRBV11-3; J gene: TRBJ2-7; clone size: few; CDR3 DNA: TGTGCCAGCAGCCCGCGCGCCGGGCCAGCTTACGAGCAGTACTTC; CDR3 protein: CASSPRAGPAYEQYF
D gene: .; V gene: TRBV20-1; J gene: TRBJ2-6; clone size: few; CDR3 DNA: TGCAGTGCTGGTACAGGGACCGCCTCTGGGGCCAACGTCCTGACTTTC; CDR3 protein: CSAGTGTASGANVLTF
D gene: .; V gene: TRBV6-2/TRBV6-3; J gene: TRBJ1-6; clone size: many; CDR3 DNA: TGTGCCAGCAGATACAGCGAACACAAGTCACCCCTCCACTTT; CDR3 protein: CASRYSEHKSPLHF
D gene: .; V gene: TRBV12-3/TRBV12-4; J gene: TRBJ1-5; clone size: few; CDR3 DNA: TGTGCCAGCAGACCAGACGGATATCAGCCCCAGCATTTT; CDR3 protein: CASRPDGYQPQHF
D gene: .; V gene: TRBV7-9; J gene: TRBJ1-1; clone size: many; CDR3 DNA: TGTGCCAGCAGCTTCAGGGAAGGGGCTGAAGCTTTCTTT; CDR3 protein: CASSFREGAEAFF